A single sample is the source of the 10 T cell receptor beta chains below, sequenced in a study of blood T cell repertoires in COVID-19. Some clones are missing from TCRdb's copy, which holds only in-frame ones; the method was immunoSEQ multiplex PCR. The sample carries about 130,000 clones, approximately 88% recorded once. What was sequenced was peripheral blood. The receptor source for this set is a woman in her twenties or thirties who had recovered from COVID-19.

This rearrangement joins TRBV29-1 to TRBJ1-1, with 7 bases identical to TRBD1. This CDR3 comprises 13 residues. The germline V gene encodes CDR1 SQVTM and CDR2 ANQGSEA. With V trimmed by 5 bases and J by 1 base, 4 bases remained unmatched. CDR3 protein: CSVLTGANTEAFF. In nucleotides, the CDR3 is TGCAGCGTTCTCACAGGGGCGAACACTGAAGCTTTCTTT. Full variable domain (missing parts from reference TRBV29-1 and TRBJ1-1): SAVISQKPSRDICQRGTSLTIQCQVDSQVTMMFWYRQQPGQSLTLIATANQGSEATYESGFVIDKFPISRPNLTFSTLTVSNMSPEDSSIYLCSVLTGANTEAFFGQGTRLTVV.

The chain couples TRBV7-8 to TRBJ2-1; TRBD2 matches at 8 bases. With V trimmed by 1 base and J by 4 bases, 6 bases remained unmatched. This CDR3 has 16 residues. Germline V lookup: CDR1 SGHVS, CDR2 FQNEAQ. The CDR3 nucleotides read TGTGCCAGCAGCTTAGATATACTAGCGGATTACAATGAGCAGTTCTTC. It specifies CASSLDILADYNEQFF.

This clone was seen only a few times. The gene calls are TRBV18 and TRBJ1-2; D not resolved. Germline assignment: CDR1 KGHSH and CDR2 LQKENI. V was shortened by 0 bases and J by 1 base, with 12 bases between the two germline ends. This CDR3 comprises 16 residues. Here the CDR3 DNA reads TGTGCCAGCTCACCACCTGGCCGGGTCCATAACTATGGCTACACCTTC. This codes for CASSPPGRVHNYGYTF.

J is TRBJ1-1 and V is TRBV6-5; D remains ambiguous. The V gene lost 2 bases and the J gene lost 7 bases, with 11 bases spanning the gap. CDR1 and CDR2 (germline): MNHEY, SVGAGI. CDR3 length equals 13 residues. CDR3 DNA sequence: TGTGCCAGCAGTTACAGCGGTAACCTTGAAGCTTTCTTT. Translated, it gives CASSYSGNLEAFF.

V usage is TRBV30 and J usage is TRBJ1-5; the match to TRBD1 covers 10 bases. CDR1 GTSNPN and CDR2 SVGIG come from the germline V gene (reference sequence). This CDR3 has 16 amino acids. V trimming: 5 bases; J trimming: 1 base; junction bases outside the gene matches: 8. The CDR3 loop is CAWGGPGQGSNQPQHF. The CDR3, as DNA: TGTGCCTGGGGGGGACCGGGACAGGGGAGCAATCAGCCCCAGCATTTT.

There are a few counts of this clone. This chain links TRBV12-3 or TRBV12-4 with TRBJ2-5; D possibly corresponds to TRBD1 (6 bases). The CDR3 has 13 residues. Trimming left V 6 bases short and J 3 bases short, with 11 bases between. The CDR3 DNA reads as TGTGCCAGCAGCTCCAGGGGAAAAGAGACCCAGTACTTC. Protein product: CASSSRGKETQYF.

The chain carries TRBV24-1 and TRBJ2-1; a possible D gene is TRBD1 (6 bases). CDR3 length equals 15 residues. Trimming removed 5 bases at V and 1 base at J, with 11 bases between. Germline lookup yields CDR1 KGHDR and CDR2 SFDVKD. Here the CDR3 DNA reads TGTGCCACCAGTGGGGGGCAGCCTTCCTACAATGAGCAGTTCTTC. This translates into CATSGGQPSYNEQFF.

This rearrangement joins TRBV24-1 to TRBJ2-3, with D maybe TRBD2 (6 bases). With 4 bases removed from V and 2 bases from J, the gap between germline ends came to 15 bases. There are 16 residues in the CDR3. From germline, CDR1 is KGHDR and CDR2 SFDVKD. CDR3 sequence reads: CATSDPRDSITDTQYF. CDR3 in DNA: TGTGCCACCAGTGACCCTCGGGACTCTATCACAGATACGCAGTATTTT.

The chain links TRBV28 to TRBJ1-6, with a possible D match to TRBD1 (5 bases). Per germline, CDR1 MDHEN and CDR2 SYDVKM. The V gene lost 2 bases and the J gene lost 10 bases, with 12 bases spanning the gap. This CDR3 region has 14 residues. The CDR3 is CASSLAREYSPLHF. In nucleotides, the CDR3 is TGTGCCAGCAGTTTAGCCAGGGAATACTCACCCCTCCACTTT.

The rearrangement joins TRBV20-1 to TRBJ2-7; D uncertain. CDR3 length: 12 residues. Trimming shortened V by 3 bases and J by 4 bases, and 10 bases separated the two germline ends. Looked up from germline, CDR1 is DFQATT and CDR2 is SNEGSKA (reference sequence). The CDR3 protein is CSASTGRYEQYF. CDR3 sequence (DNA): TGCAGTGCTAGTACCGGCAGGTACGAGCAGTACTTC.